The entry below describes one TCR beta chain. The data stem from a study of molecular identifiers for immune sequencing clone quantification. Each CDR3 protein gets one entry after TCRdb re-called the PCR reads with MiXCR. The sample records about 510,000 distinct CDR3 sequences, about a quarter being singletons. This TCR was recovered from a human donor in good health. Some libraries in this study had Jurkat cell RNA spiked in. The sequencing input was naive CD8+ T cells from blood, with Jurkat cell RNA spiked in. As for subset: FACS-sorted CD8+CD4-CCR7+CD45RA+ naive T cells.

In DNA form, the CDR3 reads TGTGCCTGGAGTGGACCTAGCGGGGGATCCAATGAGCAGTTCTTC. Translating gives CAWSGPSGGSNEQFF. The V and J genes are TRBV30 and TRBJ2-1; 10 bases map to TRBD2. The CDR3 is 15 amino acids. Losses at the gene ends were 1 base for V and 6 bases for J; bases not matched to a gene: 6. Per germline, CDR1 GTSNPN and CDR2 SVGIG (reference sequence).